The 5 T cell receptor beta chains below were found in one sample sequenced in a study of identical twins. TCRdb re-called the 5' RACE reads through MiXCR, storing one row per CDR3 protein. The data hold about 220,000 distinct CDR3 sequences, with 6% to 8.5% observed a single time. These data were also reused for a study on yellow fever vaccine responses in identical twins.

Sequenced: CD8+ T cells sorted from blood. The receptors come from a young woman in good health.

The chain is built from TRBV6-1 and TRBJ2-1; TRBD1 might be the D (6 bases). Trimming removed 7 bases at V and 3 bases at J, with 16 bases between. There are 15 residues in the CDR3. From germline, CDR1 is MNHNS and CDR2 SASEGT. The CDR3 nucleotides are TGTGCCAGCAAACAGGGACCCCTCCTCTACAATGAGCAGTTCTTC. Its translation: CASKQGPLLYNEQFF.

Ten or more counts support this clonotype. The conserved phenylalanine or tryptophan normally closing the CDR3 is absent here, so this likely arose from a read error. No DNA is shown, since the ends of the CDR3 on it are uncertain; the CDR3 is the one TCRdb lists. The CDR3 loop is CSARFRAI. The rearrangement joins TRBV20-1 to TRBJ1-1. The CDR3 numbers 8 amino acids, ends counted. Looked up from germline, CDR1 is DFQATT and CDR2 is SNEGSKA (reference sequence).

This sequence joins TRBV23-1 and TRBJ2-7; a weak D match, TRBD1 (6 bases). TRBV23-1 is an open reading frame whose function is uncertain. CDR3 size: 17 residues. Trimming stripped 3 bases from V and 0 bases from J, with 18 bases between. The chain's CDR3 is CASSQSWGRVFSYEQYF. CDR3 nucleotides: TGCGCCAGCAGTCAGTCGTGGGGGCGGGTTTTCTCCTACGAGCAGTACTTC.

This clonotype was seen repeatedly, ten times or more. The chain recombines TRBV7-9 with TRBJ1-5; D call uncertain. V was pared by 1 base and J by 2 bases, with 3 bases between. The CDR3 loop spans 13 amino acids. Germline lookup yields CDR1 SEHNR and CDR2 FQNEAQ (reference sequence). The CDR3: CASSLDRNQPQHF. The CDR3 coding sequence is TGTGCCAGCAGCTTAGATCGCAATCAGCCCCAGCATTTT.

This chain links TRBV6-4 with TRBJ2-1; D ambiguous. The ends were cut back, 2 bases at V and 5 bases at J, with 7 bases in the middle. The length of the CDR3 is 13 residues. Germline V CDR1 and CDR2: MRHNA, SNTAGT. The CDR3: CASSDRANNEQFF. The DNA of the CDR3 is TGTGCCAGCAGTGACAGGGCAAACAATGAGCAGTTCTTC.